This TCR beta chain comes out of a study of Ad26.COV2.S vaccination and SARS-CoV-2 variants. Study overall: In the study, Ad26.COV2.S was injected intramuscularly once, or twice 56 days apart. Overall study findings and caveats: Vaccinees displayed broader spike-specific TCR repertoires than placebo recipients. Breadth measured for non-spike TCRs was similar across vaccine and placebo recipients.

Described treatment: around 19 received Ad26.COV2.S at low or high dose, single or two shots; 5 received placebo; per-sample allocation not given. Material that was analyzed had been drawn on day 63 after the first vaccine or placebo injection. The vaccine delivered Wuhan-strain SARS-CoV-2 spike through an Ad26 vector. TCRdb's copy holds only in-frame clones and misses some; the assay was immunoSEQ multiplex PCR. The repertoire holds about 680,000 clones, with about 89% as singletons. Details on this clone: Its target is unknown.

This clonotype was sampled from a person aged 18 to 65 who received the Ad26.COV2.S COVID-19 vaccine or a placebo. The input for sequencing was peripheral blood, taken in a trial of Ad26.COV2.S vaccine versus placebo.

CDR3 nucleotides: TGTGCCAGCAGCTTGGCCGGACAGGGATACACAGATACGCAGTATTTT. Translation: CASSLAGQGYTDTQYF. The J gene is TRBJ2-3, the V gene TRBV5-6, with TRBD1 matching 8 bases. J was trimmed by 2 bases and V by 0 bases; bases with no gene match: 5. Germline values: CDR1 SGHDT, CDR2 YYEEEE. The CDR3 is made up of 16 amino acids. Full variable domain (remainder filled in from reference TRBV5-6 and TRBJ2-3): DAGVTQSPTHLIKTRGQQVTLRCSPKSGHDTVSWYQQALGQGPQFIFQYYEEEERQRGNFPDRFSGHQFPNYSSELNVNALLLGDSALYLCASSLAGQGYTDTQYFGPGTRLTVL.